The count of the clone carrying this T cell receptor beta chain is one. Its antigen is not identified. This sample was taken from a study of shared clonotypes between healthy human individuals. Study-wide background: The donor pool was made up of two women and a few men aged 18 to 49. Overall study results and limits: The authors sampled blood alone, and tissue repertoires likely differ.

Looked up from germline, CDR1 is SEHNR and CDR2 is FQNEAQ (reference sequence). V was trimmed by 5 bases and J by 6 bases, leaving 17 bases between them. The CDR3 is 15 residues long. An even split of each subset's genomic DNA across several immunoSEQ plates was performed. Ten immunoSEQ deep assay plates held the unsorted PBMC DNA. Only in-frame clones appear in the TCRdb table, and some are missing; sequencing was by immunoSEQ multiplex PCR. The sample has 400,000 to 500,000 clones, over 60% seen once. This TCR came from a middle-aged woman in good health. Some clones in this sample may be carry-over from other donors' samples. What was sequenced was PBMCs. This chain joins TRBV7-9 and TRBJ2-1; D is perhaps TRBD2 (6 bases). The CDR3 coding sequence is TGTGCCAGCAGCGTCGCCGGGACTCCGTTCAATGAGCAGTTCTTC. Encoded protein: CASSVAGTPFNEQFF.